The entry below gives a single TCR beta chain sequence along with its context. From germline, CDR1 is MDHEN and CDR2 SYDVKM. The CDR3 totals 15 residues. Trimming took 6 bases from V and 5 from J; bases not matched to a gene: 7. The source of the sample is a study of blood T cell repertoires in COVID-19. In the study overall: Sources were T cells, B-cell-depleted T cells, or PBMCs; the material itself was cDNA or gDNA.

Sequenced by immunoSEQ multiplex PCR; TCRdb stores in-frame clones only, minus some. The table includes about 160,000 clones, around 90% detected once. This TCR was sampled from a woman between 55 and 75 years old who had recovered from COVID-19. The chain joins TRBV28 to TRBJ1-5; 10 bases are a match to TRBD1. What was sequenced was peripheral blood. CDR3 bases: TGTGCCAGCAGGACAGGGGGCGCGGAGTATCAGCCCCAGCATTTT. Protein product: CASRTGGAEYQPQHF.